The 6 T cell receptor beta chains in this list originate from one sample, sequenced in a study of cytomegalovirus exposure and HLA in healthy donors. Primers included in the PCR were 60 Vbeta and 13 Jbeta primers. Sequencing used immunoSEQ multiplex PCR; TCRdb keeps in-frame clones, though not all of them. The repertoire consists of 200,000 or so clones, with more than 75% occurring once and the leading ten covering approximately 0.8%. The sample comprised PBMCs. The receptors derive from a woman aged 18-30 years in good health and CMV-seronegative.

V and J are TRBV5-1 and TRBJ1-4, with 7 nucleotides matching TRBD1. Trimming cost V 0 bases and J 3 bases; bases outside gene matches: 2. The germline V gene encodes CDR1 SGHRS and CDR2 YFSETQ. The CDR3 is 15 amino acids. The CDR3 here is CASSLAQGANEKLFF. Here the CDR3 DNA reads TGCGCCAGCAGCTTGGCGCAGGGGGCTAATGAAAAACTGTTTTTT.

This chain links TRBV7-3 with TRBJ2-5; 7 positions agree with TRBD1. The germline V gene encodes CDR1 SGHTA and CDR2 FQGTGA. The CDR3 runs to 13 residues. Trimming took 1 base from V and 5 from J; bases not matched to a gene: 1. For the CDR3, the DNA is TGTGCCAGCAGCTTAAGACAGGGCGAGACCCAGTACTTC. It encodes CASSLRQGETQYF.

The CDR3 region is CASRPIHAGFDTQYF. The CDR3 region has the DNA TGTGCCAGCAGACCAATTCATGCAGGTTTCGATACGCAGTATTTT. The chain links TRBV7-8 to TRBJ2-3, with D hard to call. The CDR3 is 15 residues long. Per the germline V gene, CDR1 is SGHVS and CDR2 is FQNEAQ. Trimming removed 6 bases from V and 6 bases from J, with 19 bases in between.

The rearrangement links TRBV6-5 to TRBJ2-1; D not resolved. The germline gives CDR1 MNHEY, CDR2 SVGAGI. Between the trimmed V and J ends, which lost 6 bases and 7 bases, there was a span of 7 bases. This CDR3 is built from 11 residues. The CDR3 spells CASSLRNEQFF. CDR3 sequence (DNA): TGTGCCAGCAGCCTTAGAAATGAGCAGTTCTTC.

V gene TRBV11-2 combines with J gene TRBJ1-4; D is undetermined. Trimming stripped 5 bases from V and 7 bases from J, with 8 bases between. Germline CDR1 is SGHAT and CDR2 is FQNNGV. The CDR3 covers 12 residues. This CDR3 is CASSNSGEKLFF. CDR3 DNA: TGTGCCAGCAGCAACTCTGGTGAAAAACTGTTTTTT.

This chain uses TRBV29-1 with TRBJ1-2, with TRBD1 matching 8 bases. Trimming took 4 bases from V and 8 from J; bases not matched to a gene: 6. The CDR3 sequence is 12 residues long. CDR1 and CDR2 (germline): SQVTM, ANQGSEA. CDR3 sequence reads: CSVATDRGGYTF. DNA for the CDR3: TGCAGCGTTGCAACCGACAGGGGAGGCTACACCTTC.